This T cell receptor (beta chain) was identified during a study of blood T cell repertoires in COVID-19. Whole-study context: Spain, Italy and the United States supplied samples that represented acute and convalescent COVID-19.

As originally analysed: Amplification of reference gene primers provided the estimated nucleated cell counts. Sequenced by immunoSEQ multiplex PCR; TCRdb stores in-frame clones only, minus some. V, J and clone size reflect that table, while D and trimming were determined from the DNA. The table records under 200,000 clones, roughly 90% of them present only once. Germline loops: CDR1 MNHEY, CDR2 SVGEGT. There are 18 residues in the CDR3. Trimming cost V 0 bases and J 4 bases; bases outside gene matches: 11. The sequence came from a woman in her fifties or sixties with COVID-19, enrolled during active disease. The chain is built from TRBV6-2 or TRBV6-3 and TRBJ2-1, with 8 bases lining up with TRBD2. Source material: peripheral blood. CDR3 nucleotides: TGTGCCAGCAGTTACTCATCGGGGCTAGCGGGTGTTTACAATGAGCAGTTCTTC. Translated: CASSYSSGLAGVYNEQFF.